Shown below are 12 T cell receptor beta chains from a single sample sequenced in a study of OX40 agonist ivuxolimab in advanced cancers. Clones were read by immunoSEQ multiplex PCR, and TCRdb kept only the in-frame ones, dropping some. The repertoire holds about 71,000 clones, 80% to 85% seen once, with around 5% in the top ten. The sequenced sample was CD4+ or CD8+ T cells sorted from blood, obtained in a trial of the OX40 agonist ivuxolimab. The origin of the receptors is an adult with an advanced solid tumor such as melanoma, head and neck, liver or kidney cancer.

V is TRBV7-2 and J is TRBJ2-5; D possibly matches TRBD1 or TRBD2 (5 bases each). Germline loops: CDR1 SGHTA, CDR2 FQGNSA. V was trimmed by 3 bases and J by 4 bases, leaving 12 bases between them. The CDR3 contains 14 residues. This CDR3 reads CASSFGTERETQYF. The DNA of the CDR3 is TGTGCCAGCAGCTTCGGGACGGAGCGAGAGACCCAGTACTTC. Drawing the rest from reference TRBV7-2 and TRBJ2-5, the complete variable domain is GAGVSQSPSNKVTEKGKDVELRCDPISGHTALYWYRQSLGQGLEFLIYFQGNSAPDKSGLPSDRFSAERTGGSVSTLTIQRTQQEDSAVYLCASSFGTERETQYFGPGTRLLVL.

CDR3 DNA sequence: TGCAGCGTCCCTCGACAGAGCACAGATACGCAGTATTTT. Protein product: CSVPRQSTDTQYF. V and J are TRBV29-1 and TRBJ2-3; tentative D call: TRBD1 (5 bases). The CDR3 loop spans 13 amino acids. Trimming took off 6 bases at V and 0 bases at J, with 10 bases between the two ends. Germline V gene data show CDR1 as SQVTM and CDR2 as ANQGSEA.

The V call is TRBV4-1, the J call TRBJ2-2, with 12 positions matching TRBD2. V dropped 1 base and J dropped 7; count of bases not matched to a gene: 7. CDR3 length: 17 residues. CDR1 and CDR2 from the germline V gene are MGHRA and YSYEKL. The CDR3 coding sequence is TGCGCCAGCAGCCAAGTCCTAGCGGGAGGGCGAAGCGGGGAGCTGTTTTTT. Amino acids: CASSQVLAGGRSGELFF.

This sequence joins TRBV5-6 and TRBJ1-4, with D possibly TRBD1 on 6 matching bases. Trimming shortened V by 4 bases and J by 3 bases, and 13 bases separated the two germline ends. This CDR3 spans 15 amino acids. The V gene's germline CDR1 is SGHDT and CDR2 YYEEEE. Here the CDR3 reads CASSPPDSANEKLFF. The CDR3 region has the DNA TGTGCCAGCAGCCCACCGGACAGTGCTAATGAAAAACTGTTTTTT.

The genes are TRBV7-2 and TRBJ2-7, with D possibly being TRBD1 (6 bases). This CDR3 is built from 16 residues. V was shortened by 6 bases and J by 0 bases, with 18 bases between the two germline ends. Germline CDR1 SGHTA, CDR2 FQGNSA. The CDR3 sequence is CASSFYRAASSYEQYF. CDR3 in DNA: TGTGCCAGCAGTTTTTACAGGGCGGCAAGCTCCTACGAGCAGTACTTC.

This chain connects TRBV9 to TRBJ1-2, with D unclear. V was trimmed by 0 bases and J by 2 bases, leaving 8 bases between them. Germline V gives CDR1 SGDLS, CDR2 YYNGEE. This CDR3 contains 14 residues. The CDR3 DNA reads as TGTGCCAGCAGCGTAGTTTCAGCAAACTATGGCTACACCTTC. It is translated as CASSVVSANYGYTF. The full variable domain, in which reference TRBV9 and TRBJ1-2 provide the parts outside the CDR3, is DSGVTQTPKHLITATGQRVTLRCSPRSGDLSVYWYQQSLDQGLQFLIQYYNGEERAKGNILERFSAQQFPDLHSELNLSSLELGDSALYFCASSVVSANYGYTFGSGTRLTVV.

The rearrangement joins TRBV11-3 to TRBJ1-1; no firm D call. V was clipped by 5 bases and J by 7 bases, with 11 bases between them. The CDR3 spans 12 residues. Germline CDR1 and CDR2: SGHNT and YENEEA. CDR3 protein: CASSPRTVEAFF. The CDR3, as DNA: TGTGCCAGCAGCCCCCGGACGGTTGAAGCTTTCTTT.

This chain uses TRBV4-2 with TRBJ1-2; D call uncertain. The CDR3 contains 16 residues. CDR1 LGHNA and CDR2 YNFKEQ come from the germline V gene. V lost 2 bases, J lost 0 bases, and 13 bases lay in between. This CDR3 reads CASSQQSSGANYGYTF. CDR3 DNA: TGTGCCAGCAGCCAACAGTCCTCTGGAGCTAACTATGGCTACACCTTC.

The CDR3 loop reads CASSERLYNEQFF. The CDR3 DNA is TGTGCCAGCAGTGAGAGACTCTACAATGAGCAGTTCTTC. The V and J genes are TRBV6-1 and TRBJ2-1; D is unclear. Germline CDR1 reads MNHNS; CDR2 reads SASEGT. There are 13 residues in the CDR3. V was trimmed by 3 bases and J by 3 bases, leaving 6 bases between them.

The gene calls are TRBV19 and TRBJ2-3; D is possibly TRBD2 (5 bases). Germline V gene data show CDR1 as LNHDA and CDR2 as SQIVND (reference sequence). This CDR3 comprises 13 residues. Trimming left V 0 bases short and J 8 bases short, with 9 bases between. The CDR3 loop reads CASSIERRGTQYF. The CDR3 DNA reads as TGTGCCAGTAGTATAGAACGCCGGGGTACGCAGTATTTT.

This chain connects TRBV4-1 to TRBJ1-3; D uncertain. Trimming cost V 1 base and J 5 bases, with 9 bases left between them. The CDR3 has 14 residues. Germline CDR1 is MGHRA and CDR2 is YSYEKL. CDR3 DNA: TGCGCCAGCAGCCAAGGCGGCGGGCGAAACACCATATATTTT. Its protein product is CASSQGGGRNTIYF.

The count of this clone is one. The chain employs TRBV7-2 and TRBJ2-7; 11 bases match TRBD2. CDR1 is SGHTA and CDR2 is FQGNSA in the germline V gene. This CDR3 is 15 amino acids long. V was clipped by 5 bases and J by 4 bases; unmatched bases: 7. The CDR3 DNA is TGTGCCAGCAGCCAAGAAACTAGCGGGAGTTACGAGCAGTACTTC. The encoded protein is CASSQETSGSYEQYF.